The clone carrying this T cell receptor beta chain was counted a single time. Its specificity is not known. This entry belongs to a study of T cell responses to AZD1222 COVID-19 vaccine. Regarding the study as a whole: White British ancestry dominated among donors, who included more females, and clonal diversity was possibly underestimated.

Produced via immunoSEQ multiplex PCR; TCRdb's table is partial and in-frame only. The table has 130,000 or so clones, more than 85% seen once. Trimming took 1 base from V and 3 from J, leaving 12 bases between them. CDR1 is LNHNV, CDR2 YYDKDF, per germline (reference sequence). The CDR3 has 16 amino acids. This sequence joins TRBV15 and TRBJ1-4; D is perhaps TRBD1 (5 bases). The sequencing here drew on peripheral blood, taken on day 0 of MenACWY control vaccination. This receptor was obtained from an adult in good health. CDR3 region: CATSRGRGSANEKLFF. The CDR3 coding sequence is TGTGCCACCAGCAGAGGCCGGGGGTCGGCTAATGAAAAACTGTTTTTT.